Detailed here is one TCR beta chain. Its antigen is not yet known. No much larger clone exists at a distance of one base, and base qualities are not known. The collaborating institutions used their own protocols to collect whole blood in K2EDTA tubes. Collaborator samples were shipped for TCRbeta analysis as frozen whole blood, isolated PBMCs, or DNA extracted from either sample type. The sample is drawn from a study of blood T cell repertoires in COVID-19 (TCRdb year 2020). Describing the broader study: Collaborator samples came from the United States, Italy and Spain and covered acute and convalescent phases of COVID-19. The prospective study material was composed of cDNA or gDNA derived from T cells, B-cell-depleted T cells, or PBMCs. Deeply sampled blood TCRbeta repertoires from subjects exposed to, actively infected with, or recovered from COVID-19 were included in the dataset. The repertoires were made available in a free public database intended to serve as a resource for research on the immune response to SARS-CoV-2. Samples were obtained from the ongoing ImmuneRACE study (first 160 participants) and from some 1,200 subjects provided by 6 global collaborators. A de-identified subject ID, COVID-19 status, age in years and sex were almost always included in the sample metadata. Where HLA class I and class II types were available, the types were taken from metadata supplied by the sample provider, not from assay-based typing. Study-wide findings and limitations: The quantity of clinical and demographic metadata differed by source and by participant and was supplied without curation.

The immunoSEQ Assay, a bias-controlled multiplex PCR, was used to amplify TCRbeta CDR3 regions from genomic DNA. On the authors' methods: The number of nucleated cells in each sample was estimated from the amplification of reference gene primers within the assay. To quantify the absolute abundance of each unique TCRbeta CDR3 rearrangement, sequence reads were collapsed and filtered. For each sample, productive Simpson clonality was calculated as the square root of Simpson's diversity index over productive rearrangements. Here the immuneACCESS table is served through TCRdb, limited to in-frame sequences with V and J called. Missing clones are a known gap in these copies; in checked studies unresolved V genes cover under half, and the rest lacks a known reason. The DNA gave D and trimming, while V, J and clone size come from that table. This sample comprises approximately 170,000 clones, around nine tenths of them detected only once. The ten top clones hold 3% to 4% of the sample.

V is shortened by 1 base, J by 1 base, and the region joining them spans 21 bases. CDR1 and CDR2 are read off the germline V gene as SGHTS and YDEGEE. The CDR3 starts with the cysteine, ends with the phenylalanine, and has 19 residues. CDR3 DNA only is kept here, 57 bases in frame from base 1. This TCR derives from a man younger than 30 with active or convalescent COVID-19. Sequenced input: peripheral blood. The chain is encoded by TRBV5-8 joined to TRBJ1-5; D gene: possibly TRBD1, on 5 matching bases. Here the CDR3 is given as CASSLFRGSPPESNQPQHF. The nucleotide sequence reads TGTGCCAGCAGCTTGTTTAGGGGTTCACCCCCCGAGAGCAATCAGCCCCAGCATTTT.